This note documents a single T cell receptor (beta chain) sequence. Its antigen remains unknown. Naive-designated CD8 cells lacked CD45RO, were positively enriched for CCR7, and omitted terminally differentiated effector memory CD45RA+ cells. This sample was taken from a study of shared clonotypes between healthy human individuals. Whole-study results and caveats: Generation probabilities of non-shared clonotypes were lower (relative to those shared by all four donors).

This table comes from immunoSEQ multiplex PCR, and its TCRdb copy is limited to in-frame clones, with some not included. The data hold millions of clones, with under 95% observed a single time. V was clipped by 1 base and J by 7 bases; unmatched bases: 8. CDR1 is SGHTA and CDR2 is FQGTGA in the germline V gene. This CDR3 has 17 amino acids. Sequenced input: naive CD8+ T cells from PBMCs. The chain is built from TRBV7-3 and TRBJ2-1, with 12 positions matching TRBD1. This TCR was sampled from a man in his late teens or twenties in good health. Some clones in this sample may be carry-over from other donors' samples. CDR3 DNA: TGTGCCAGCAGCTTAAACCTGGGACAGGGGGCGAAGAATGAGCAGTTCTTC. It is translated as CASSLNLGQGAKNEQFF.